This passage covers 26 T cell receptor beta chains from one sample sequenced in a study of blood T cells in healthy people across ages. Alongside a J-beta primer mix, a sample-barcoded 5' primer served in a second PCR lasting about 7 to 11 cycles. TCRdb reanalysed the 5' RACE reads using MiXCR and keeps one entry per CDR3 protein. The sample carries 650,000 to 800,000 distinct CDR3 sequences, approximately 48% recorded once. Sequencing used blood. Receptors originate from a man aged 55-75 years in good health.

J is TRBJ2-7 and V is TRBV18; the D gene is possibly TRBD1 (6 bases). Trimming took 3 bases from V and 7 from J, leaving 19 bases between them. The CDR3 runs 15 residues. Germline values: CDR1 KGHSH, CDR2 LQKENI. The CDR3 sequence: CASSPGGLTRGEQYF. CDR3 sequence (DNA): TGTGCCAGCTCACCCGGTGGACTCACAAGGGGGGAGCAGTACTTC.

This clonotype was counted a few times. V is TRBV16 and J is TRBJ2-1; no definite D call. The germline CDR1 and CDR2 sequences are KGHSY and FQNENV. With 0 bases removed from V and 6 bases from J, the gap between germline ends came to 9 bases. The CDR3 consists of 14 residues. The CDR3 protein is CASSQSPPSNEQFF. Written as DNA, the CDR3 is TGTGCCAGCAGCCAATCCCCACCTAGCAATGAGCAGTTCTTC. The full variable domain, rest sourced from reference TRBV16 and TRBJ2-1, is GEEVAQTPKHLVRGEGQKAKLYCAPIKGHSYVFWYQQVLKNEFKFLISFQNENVFDETGMPKERFSAKCLPNSPCSLEIQATKLEDSAVYFCASSQSPPSNEQFFGPGTRLTVL.

V usage is TRBV21-1 and J usage is TRBJ2-7; whether TRBD2, the table's D call, matches the DNA was not checked. TRBV21-1 counts as a pseudogene. This CDR3 has 17 residues. The CDR3 nucleotides are TGTGCCAGCAGCAAAATCGCAGGGAGGTGGATGGGGTACGAGCAGTACTTC. Translated, it gives CASSKIAGRWMGYEQYF.

The genes are TRBV4-3 and TRBJ2-3, with TRBD1 matching 8 bases. J gave up 0 bases and V 2 bases, and 10 bases lay outside the gene matches. The CDR3 is made up of 18 amino acids. Germline CDR1 reads LGHNA; CDR2 reads YSLEER. The DNA of the CDR3 is TGCGCCAGCAGCCAATTTATGCCCCGGGACAGGAGCACAGATACGCAGTATTTT. Its protein is CASSQFMPRDRSTDTQYF.

J is TRBJ2-5 and V is TRBV5-1, with unresolved D. Germline assignment: CDR1 SGHRS and CDR2 YFSETQ. There are 12 residues in the CDR3. Trimming removed 7 bases from V and 5 bases from J, with 12 bases in between. This chain's CDR3 is CASLTDGETQYF. The CDR3 DNA reads as TGCGCCAGCTTGACGGATGGGGAGACCCAGTACTTC.

V gene TRBV15 combines with J gene TRBJ2-5, with 8 bases fitting TRBD2. The CDR3 runs 14 residues. Trimming took 5 bases from V and 5 from J; bases not matched to a gene: 7. CDR1 and CDR2 from the germline V gene are LNHNV and YYDKDF (reference sequence). CDR3 DNA: TGTGCCACCAGCTTCGGGGGGGACGTTGAGACCCAGTACTTC. It translates to CATSFGGDVETQYF.

This clonotype was observed a handful of times. This chain joins TRBV4-3 and TRBJ2-3; TRBD2 might be the D (7 bases). Germline values: CDR1 LGHNA, CDR2 YSLEER. Between the trimmed V and J ends, which lost 0 bases and 0 bases, there was a span of 22 bases. CDR3 length: 20 residues. CDR3 in amino acids: CASSQELHYYRGASTDTQYF. DNA for the CDR3: TGCGCCAGCAGCCAAGAATTGCACTACTACCGGGGGGCGAGCACAGATACGCAGTATTTT.

This chain connects TRBV3-1 to TRBJ2-7; possibly TRBD1 or TRBD2 for D (7 bases each). This CDR3 region has 15 residues. Between the trimmed V and J ends, which lost 4 bases and 6 bases, there was a span of 19 bases. Looked up from germline, CDR1 is LGHDT and CDR2 is YNNKEL (reference sequence). The CDR3 DNA is TGTGCCAGCAGCCGGAGGGGGCAGGGACTAAGCGAGCAGTACTTC. It codes for CASSRRGQGLSEQYF.

This clonotype came up once. The V call is TRBV6-2 or TRBV6-3, the J call TRBJ2-1; maybe TRBD1 (6 bases). TRBJ2-7 matches the DNA end more closely, so the J call is doubtful. Looked up from germline, CDR1 is MNHEY and CDR2 is SVGEGT. The CDR3 consists of 15 residues. CDR3 protein: CASSPDRLLYNEQYF. The CDR3 bases are TGTGCCAGCAGTCCAGACAGGCTTCTCTACAATGAGCAGTACTTC.

This clonotype has just a few counts. The rearrangement joins TRBV20-1 to TRBJ1-2; D is possibly TRBD1 (5 bases). This CDR3 contains 16 residues. V dropped 6 bases and J dropped 8 bases, with 28 bases sitting between them. Germline loops: CDR1 DFQATT, CDR2 SNEGSKA (reference sequence). DNA of the CDR3: TGCAGTGCGCGTGCCCTTCGGAGGGGCGCGACGAGGGGCTACACCTTC. Protein sequence: CSARALRRGATRGYTF.

The J gene is TRBJ2-2, the V gene TRBV4-3, with D possibly being TRBD2 (6 bases). CDR3 length: 16 residues. Germline V gives CDR1 LGHNA, CDR2 YSLEER. Trimming cost V 4 bases and J 7 bases, with 19 bases left between them. The CDR3 region has the DNA TGCGCCAGCAGCCGCTACGGGGGTACAAGGGGCGGGGAGCTGTTTTTT. Translated, it gives CASSRYGGTRGGELFF.

The J gene is TRBJ2-7, the V gene TRBV10-1, with 8 positions matching TRBD1. V lost 10 bases to trimming and J lost 0 bases; unmatched junction nucleotides: 11. CDR1 WNHNN and CDR2 SYGVQD come from the germline V gene (reference sequence). The CDR3 length is 15 residues. The DNA for the CDR3 is TGCGCCACCCAGGCCGGACAGGGAAGCTCCTACGAGCAGTACTTC. This encodes CATQAGQGSSYEQYF.

This clonotype was seen a single time. V usage is TRBV6-6 and J usage is TRBJ2-2, with D unclear. V was clipped by 2 bases and J by 2 bases, with 9 bases between them. The CDR3 is 15 residues long. Germline CDR1 and CDR2: MNHNY and SVGAGI (reference sequence). The CDR3 spells CASSYRQSNTGELFF. CDR3 bases: TGTGCCAGCAGTTACAGGCAGAGCAACACCGGGGAGCTGTTTTTT.

V usage is TRBV14 and J usage is TRBJ1-2; the D is unclear. This CDR3 spans 15 amino acids. The V and J ends lost 2 bases and 7 bases respectively, with 17 bases between them. Germline assignment: CDR1 SGHDN and CDR2 FVKESK. The CDR3 loop is CASSQNSLGSSGYTF. CDR3 coding DNA: TGTGCCAGCAGCCAAAATTCGCTGGGGTCGAGTGGCTACACCTTC.

This clonotype was found a few times. The chain employs TRBV3-1 and TRBJ2-5; D unresolved. V was clipped by 1 base and J by 4 bases, with 10 bases between them. Germline V gene data show CDR1 as LGHDT and CDR2 as YNNKEL (reference sequence). The CDR3 extends over 14 amino acids. This CDR3 reads CASSQVTQRETQYF. CDR3 nucleotides: TGTGCCAGCAGCCAAGTCACCCAGCGAGAGACCCAGTACTTC.

The chain couples TRBV2 to TRBJ2-4; 11 nucleotides match TRBD2. The V gene end was trimmed by 3 bases and the J gene end by 11 bases; junction bases not matched to a gene: 3. Per the germline V gene, CDR1 is SNHLY and CDR2 is FYNNEI. CDR3 length equals 13 residues. The CDR3 spells CASSDTSGGFQYF. CDR3 in DNA: TGTGCCAGCAGTGACACTAGCGGGGGCTTTCAGTACTTC.

This chain links TRBV20-1 with TRBJ1-2, with D possibly being TRBD1 (5 bases). Germline V gene lookup returns CDR1 DFQATT and CDR2 SNEGSKA (reference sequence). The CDR3 extends over 15 amino acids. CDR3 loop: CSATIFGRDGYGYTF. CDR3 DNA: TGCAGCGCCACGATATTCGGGAGGGACGGCTATGGCTACACCTTC.

The CDR3 is CASSQPATGLHNIQYF. CDR3 DNA: TGTGCCAGCAGCCAACCCGCCACGGGGCTTCATAACATTCAGTACTTC. This sequence joins TRBV3-1 and TRBJ2-4, with D perhaps given as TRBD1 or TRBD2 (5 bases each). The CDR3 totals 16 residues. Germline V gene sequence: CDR1 LGHDT, CDR2 YNNKEL (reference sequence). V lost 2 bases and J lost 7, with 18 bases in between.

In DNA, the CDR3 is TGTGCCACCAGTGATCCAAGAGGACAGCTCACAGATACGCAGTATTTT. It yields the protein CATSDPRGQLTDTQYF. The chain has TRBV24-1 and TRBJ2-3, with D possibly matching TRBD1 (6 bases). CDR1 and CDR2 from the germline V gene are KGHDR and SFDVKD. Trimming took 3 bases from V and 2 from J, leaving 14 bases between them. The CDR3 sequence is 16 residues long.

V and J are TRBV6-6 and TRBJ2-2; TRBD1 matches at 9 bases. The J segment lost 3 bases and the V segment lost 6 bases, leaving 2 bases of the junction unmatched. CDR1 is MNHNY and CDR2 is SVGAGI in the germline V gene (reference sequence). The length of the CDR3 is 14 residues. The CDR3 loop is CASRRQGDTGELFF. The CDR3 DNA reads TGTGCCAGCAGAAGACAGGGGGACACCGGGGAGCTGTTTTTT.

The V call is TRBV4-3, the J call TRBJ1-1; no clear D gene. CDR1 and CDR2 (germline): LGHNA, YSLEER. Trimming removed 0 bases from V and 10 bases from J, with 12 bases in between. This CDR3 is built from 13 residues. The CDR3 nucleotides read TGCGCCAGCAGCCAAGAACGGCTGTCAGTAGCTTTCTTT. Its protein product is CASSQERLSVAFF.

CDR3 bases: TGTGCTAGTGGTTTCCTACAACCGGGGAGAGCTGCCTACAATGAGCAGTTCTTC. Translating it yields CASGFLQPGRAAYNEQFF. The V call is TRBV12-5, the J call TRBJ2-1, with TRBD2 as a possible D gene (5 bases). Deletions cut 3 bases from V and 2 bases from J, with 20 bases between. Germline loops: CDR1 LGHNT, CDR2 FRNRAP. The CDR3 sequence is 18 residues long.

The rearrangement links TRBV29-1 to TRBJ1-1; weak D call: TRBD1 (5 bases). The CDR3 is made up of 13 amino acids. V lost 1 base, J lost 4 bases, and 10 bases lay in between. The germline CDR1 and CDR2 sequences are SQVTM and ANQGSEA. This chain's CDR3 is CSVEGRGATEAFF. CDR3 DNA sequence: TGCAGCGTTGAAGGCCGAGGGGCCACTGAAGCTTTCTTT.

This clonotype was seen only a few times. This chain connects TRBV5-1 to TRBJ2-3; 8 bases map to TRBD2. The junction had 12 bases not matched to a gene; V was cut back by 4 bases and J by 2 bases. Per germline, CDR1 SGHRS and CDR2 YFSETQ. The CDR3 is 17 residues long. The CDR3 DNA is TGCGCCAGCAGCCAAGCCCTCGCGGGGGGCACCACAGATACGCAGTATTTT. Its translation: CASSQALAGGTTDTQYF. The variable domain in full, completed from reference TRBV5-1 and TRBJ2-3, reads KAGVTQTPRYLIKTRGQQVTLSCSPISGHRSVSWYQQTPGQGLQFLFEYFSETQRNKGNFPGRFSGRQFSNSRSEMNVSTLELGDSALYLCASSQALAGGTTDTQYFGPGTRLTVL.

This clonotype was seen a single time. The chain joins TRBV7-2 to TRBJ2-2, with 9 bases that match TRBD2. Germline CDR1 SGHTA, CDR2 FQGNSA. With V trimmed by 5 bases and J by 7 bases, 8 bases remained unmatched. This CDR3 has 15 amino acids. CDR3 amino acids: CASSPGGREHGELFF. The DNA for the CDR3 is TGTGCCAGCAGCCCGGGCGGGAGGGAACACGGGGAGCTGTTTTTT.

The chain employs TRBV29-1 and TRBJ1-1; 7 positions match TRBD1. The germline gives CDR1 SQVTM, CDR2 ANQGSEA. Trimming at V came to 2 bases and at J to 9 bases, leaving 9 bases not matched to a gene. The CDR3 is made up of 13 amino acids. The CDR3 nucleotides are TGCAGCGTTGAAACAACCGGGACAGTTAAAGCTTTCTTT. This sequence encodes CSVETTGTVKAFF.